This T cell receptor (beta chain) was profiled in a study of a mutant IDH1 vaccine in newly diagnosed glioma. Turning to the study itself: The study started vaccination 4-6 weeks after radiotherapy alone, or with temozolomide cycles.

Libraries were prepared by immunoSEQ multiplex PCR; TCRdb keeps only in-frame clonotypes and omits some of them. This table has about 74,000 clones, 85% to 90% appearing once. On this clone itself: Antigen unknown.

Time point specified: week 35, safety follow-up. Every vaccine dose comprised 300 ug of mutant IDH1 20-mer peptide plus topical imiquimod. The germline V gene has CDR1 KGHSH and CDR2 LQKENI. Trimming shortened V by 3 bases and J by 7 bases, and 10 bases separated the two germline ends. CDR3 length equals 13 residues. This clonotype originated in a man aged 30 to 45 with glioma. The specimen comprised PBMCs, sampled from a glioma patient whose treatment included an IDH1 peptide vaccine. V is TRBV18 and J is TRBJ1-5; unclear D gene. CDR3 protein: CASSPDITQPQHF. The CDR3 DNA reads TGTGCCAGCTCACCCGACATAACCCAGCCCCAGCATTTT.